This section outlines one T cell receptor (beta chain) sequence together with its context. Its antigen is still unknown. The record has no base qualities; no much larger clone is one base away. Collaborating institutions collected whole blood in K2EDTA tubes following their own protocols. For TCRbeta analysis, collaborators shipped samples as frozen whole blood, isolated PBMCs, or DNA extracted from either of those sample types. V is cut by 7 bases and J by 4 bases, and the space between the germline ends is 17 bases. Taken from cysteine to phenylalanine, the CDR3 has 15 residues. Only CDR3 DNA remains: 45 bases, in frame from the first base. The germline V gene encodes CDR1 LNHDA and CDR2 SQIVND (reference sequence). This specimen comes from a study of blood T cell repertoires in COVID-19 (dated by TCRdb to the early 2020s). Regarding the study in general: Samples covering the acute and convalescent phases of COVID-19 were provided by collaborators in the United States, Italy and Spain. The prospective study material was composed of cDNA or gDNA derived from T cells, B-cell-depleted T cells, or PBMCs. The dataset comprised deeply sampled blood TCRbeta repertoires from subjects exposed to, actively infected with, or recovered from COVID-19. The repertoires were made available in a free public database intended to serve as a resource for research on the immune response to SARS-CoV-2. Samples came from the ongoing ImmuneRACE study (first 160 participants) plus 1,254 subjects from 6 global collaborators. Sample metadata almost always included a de-identified subject ID, COVID-19 status, age in years and sex. Where available, HLA class I and class II types were obtained from metadata supplied by the sample provider rather than from assay-based typing.

The paper's findings and limits, for the study overall: The quantity of clinical and demographic metadata differed by source and by participant and was supplied without curation.

TCRbeta CDR3 regions were amplified from genomic DNA using the immunoSEQ Assay, a bias-controlled multiplex PCR. In the paper's pipeline: The number of nucleated cells in each sample was estimated from the amplification of reference gene primers within the assay. Sequence reads were collapsed and filtered to measure the absolute abundance of every unique TCRbeta CDR3 rearrangement. For each sample, productive Simpson clonality was calculated by taking the square root of Simpson's diversity index across productive rearrangements. What TCRdb holds here is the immuneACCESS table cut down to in-frame rearrangements. Part of the clones is not present; checked against another copy, under half of the missing clones reflect an unresolved V gene, and the others are unexplained. D and trimming come from the DNA, and the V and J calls and clone size come from that table. This sample lists about 59,000 clones; over 70% were detected once. The top ten hold roughly 14% of the sample.

The sequenced material came from peripheral blood. The rearrangement joined TRBV19 to TRBJ1-5; the best D guess is TRBD1, with 5 bases matching. This clonotype originated in a woman in her seventies with acute or convalescent COVID-19. In nucleotide form, the sequence is TGTGCCAGTATTCCTGGGGGGTTAGGGAATCAGCCCCAGCATTTT. It encodes CASIPGGLGNQPQHF.